This T cell receptor (beta chain) comes out of a study of beta chain features in type 1 diabetes. The sequenced template was cDNA made from the entire isolated RNA. Sequencing used immunoSEQ multiplex PCR; TCRdb keeps in-frame clones, though not all of them. The sample has around 300,000 clones, under 8.5% seen once. Only a few counts were recorded for this clone. The CDR3 contains 13 residues. V lost 3 bases to trimming and J lost 6 bases, with 12 bases between them. The germline gives CDR1 SGHTS, CDR2 YDEGEE. The sample consisted of central memory CD4+ T cells from blood. The V and J genes are TRBV5-8 and TRBJ1-2, with no clear D. The source is a woman between 18 and 29 years old in good health. The CDR3 sequence is CASSSLGGDGYTF. The CDR3 DNA is TGTGCCAGCAGCTCCCTGGGCGGCGATGGCTACACCTTC.